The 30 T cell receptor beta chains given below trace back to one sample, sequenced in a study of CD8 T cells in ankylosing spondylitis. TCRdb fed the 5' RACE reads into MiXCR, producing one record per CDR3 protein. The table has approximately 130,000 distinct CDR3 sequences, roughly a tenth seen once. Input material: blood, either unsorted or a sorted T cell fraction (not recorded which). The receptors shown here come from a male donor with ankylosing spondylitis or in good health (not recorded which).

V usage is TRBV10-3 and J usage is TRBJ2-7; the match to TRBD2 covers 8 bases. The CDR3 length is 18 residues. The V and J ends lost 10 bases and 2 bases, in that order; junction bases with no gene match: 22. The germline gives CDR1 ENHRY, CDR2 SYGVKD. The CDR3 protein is CATHDSREGILKAYEQYF. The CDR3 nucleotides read TGTGCCACCCACGACAGCCGGGAGGGAATACTAAAAGCCTACGAGCAGTACTTC.

The CDR3: CASSATTSAQETQYF. The CDR3 DNA reads TGTGCCAGCAGCGCCACTACTAGCGCACAAGAGACCCAGTACTTC. The chain carries TRBV7-2 and TRBJ2-5, with TRBD2 matching over 7 bases. The V segment lost 5 bases and the J segment 2 bases; nucleotides outside the gene matches: 8. Germline V gives CDR1 SGHTA, CDR2 FQGNSA. The CDR3 length is 15 residues. The whole variable domain, remainder taken from reference TRBV7-2 and TRBJ2-5, is GAGVSQSPSNKVTEKGKDVELRCDPISGHTALYWYRQSLGQGLEFLIYFQGNSAPDKSGLPSDRFSAERTGGSVSTLTIQRTQQEDSAVYLCASSATTSAQETQYFGPGTRLLVL.

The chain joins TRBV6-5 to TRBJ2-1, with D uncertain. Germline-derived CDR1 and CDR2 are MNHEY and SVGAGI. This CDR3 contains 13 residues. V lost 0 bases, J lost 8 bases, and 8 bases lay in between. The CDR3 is CASSYSGMYEQFF. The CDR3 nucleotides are TGTGCCAGCAGTTACTCAGGGATGTATGAGCAGTTCTTC.

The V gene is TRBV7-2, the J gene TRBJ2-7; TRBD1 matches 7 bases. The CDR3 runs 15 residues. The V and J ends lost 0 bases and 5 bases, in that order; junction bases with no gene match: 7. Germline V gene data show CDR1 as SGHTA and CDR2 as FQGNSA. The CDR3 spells CASSLAGGLWNEQYF. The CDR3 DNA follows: TGTGCCAGCAGCTTAGCAGGGGGCTTATGGAACGAGCAGTACTTC.

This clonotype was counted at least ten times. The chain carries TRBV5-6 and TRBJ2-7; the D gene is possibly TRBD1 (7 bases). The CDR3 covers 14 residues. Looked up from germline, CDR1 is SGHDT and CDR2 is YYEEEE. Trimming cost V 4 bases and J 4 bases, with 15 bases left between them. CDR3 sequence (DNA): TGTGCCAGCAGCGGCGGGACAGATCTTTACGAGCAGTACTTC. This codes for CASSGGTDLYEQYF.

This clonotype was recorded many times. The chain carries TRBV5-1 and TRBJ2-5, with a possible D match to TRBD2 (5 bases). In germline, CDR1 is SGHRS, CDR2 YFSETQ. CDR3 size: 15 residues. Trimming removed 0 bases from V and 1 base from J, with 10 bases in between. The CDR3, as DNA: TGCGCCAGCAGCTTGGACGGGGTTGGCCAAGAGACCCAGTACTTC. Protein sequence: CASSLDGVGQETQYF.

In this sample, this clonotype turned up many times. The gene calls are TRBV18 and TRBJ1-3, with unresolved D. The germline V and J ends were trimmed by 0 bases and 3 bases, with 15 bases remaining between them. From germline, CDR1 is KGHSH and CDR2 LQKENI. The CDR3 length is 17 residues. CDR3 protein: CASSPPVGPQNGNTIYF. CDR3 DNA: TGTGCCAGCTCACCACCGGTGGGCCCGCAGAATGGAAACACCATATATTTT.

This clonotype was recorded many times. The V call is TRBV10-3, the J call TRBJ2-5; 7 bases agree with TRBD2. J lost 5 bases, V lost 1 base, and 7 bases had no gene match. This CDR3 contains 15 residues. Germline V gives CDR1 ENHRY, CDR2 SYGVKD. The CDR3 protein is CAISEWGGDRETQYF. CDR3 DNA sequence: TGTGCCATCAGTGAGTGGGGGGGTGACCGGGAGACCCAGTACTTC.

In DNA, the CDR3 is TGTGCCACCAGTGAACAGGGGAATGAGCAGTTCTTC. Encoded protein: CATSEQGNEQFF. The J gene is TRBJ2-1, the V gene TRBV24-1; 7 bases line up with TRBD1. Unmatched junction bases numbered 0, after V lost 4 bases and J lost 7 bases. CDR3 length: 12 residues. Germline values: CDR1 KGHDR, CDR2 SFDVKD.

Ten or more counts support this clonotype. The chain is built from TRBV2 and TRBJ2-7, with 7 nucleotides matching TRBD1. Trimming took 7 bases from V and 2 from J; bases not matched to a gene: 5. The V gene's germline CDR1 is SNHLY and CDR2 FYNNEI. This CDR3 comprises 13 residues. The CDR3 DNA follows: TGTGCCAGCAATACAGGGGTGCCCTACGAGCAGTACTTC. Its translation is CASNTGVPYEQYF.

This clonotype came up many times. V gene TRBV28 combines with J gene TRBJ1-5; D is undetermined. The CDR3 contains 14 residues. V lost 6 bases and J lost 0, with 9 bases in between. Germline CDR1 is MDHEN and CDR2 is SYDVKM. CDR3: CASSVVGSNQPQHF. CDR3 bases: TGTGCCAGCAGCGTCGTGGGTAGCAATCAGCCCCAGCATTTT. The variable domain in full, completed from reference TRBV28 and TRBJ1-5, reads DVKVTQSSRYLVKRTGEKVFLECVQDMDHENMFWYRQDPGLGLRLIYFSYDVKMKEKGDIPEGYSVSREKKERFSLILESASTNQTSMYLCASSVVGSNQPQHFGDGTRLSIL.

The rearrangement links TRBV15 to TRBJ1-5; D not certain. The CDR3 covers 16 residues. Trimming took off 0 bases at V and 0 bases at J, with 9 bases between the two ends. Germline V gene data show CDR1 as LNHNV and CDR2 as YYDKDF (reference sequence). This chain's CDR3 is CATSRERPYSNQPQHF. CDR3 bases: TGTGCCACCAGCAGAGAGAGACCTTATAGCAATCAGCCCCAGCATTTT.

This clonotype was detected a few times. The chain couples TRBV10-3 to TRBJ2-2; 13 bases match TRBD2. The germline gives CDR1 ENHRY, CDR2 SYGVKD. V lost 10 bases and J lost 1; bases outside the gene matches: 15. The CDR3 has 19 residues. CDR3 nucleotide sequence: TGTGCCACAAGGGGGACTAGCGGGGCCAACCGGCTGAACACCGGGGAGCTGTTTTTT. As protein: CATRGTSGANRLNTGELFF.

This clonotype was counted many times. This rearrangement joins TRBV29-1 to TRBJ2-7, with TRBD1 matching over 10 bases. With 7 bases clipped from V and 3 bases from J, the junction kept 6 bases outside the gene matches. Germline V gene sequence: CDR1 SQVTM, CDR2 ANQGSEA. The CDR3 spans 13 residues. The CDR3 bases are TGCAGCGGGGGGACAGGGGAAAACTACGAGCAGTACTTC. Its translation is CSGGTGENYEQYF.

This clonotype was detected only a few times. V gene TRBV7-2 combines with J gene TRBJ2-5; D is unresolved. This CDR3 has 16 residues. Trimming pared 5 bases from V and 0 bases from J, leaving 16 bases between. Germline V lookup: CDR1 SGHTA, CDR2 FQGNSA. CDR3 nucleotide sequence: TGTGCCAGCAGCCCTGGTAGACGTAAATACCAAGAGACCCAGTACTTC. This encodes CASSPGRRKYQETQYF.

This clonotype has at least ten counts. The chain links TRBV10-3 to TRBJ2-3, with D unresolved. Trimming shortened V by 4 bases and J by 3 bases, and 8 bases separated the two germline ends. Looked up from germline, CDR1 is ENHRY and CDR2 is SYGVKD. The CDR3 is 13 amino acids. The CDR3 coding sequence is TGTGCCATCAGTGGGCAGACGACAGATACGCAGTATTTT. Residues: CAISGQTTDTQYF.

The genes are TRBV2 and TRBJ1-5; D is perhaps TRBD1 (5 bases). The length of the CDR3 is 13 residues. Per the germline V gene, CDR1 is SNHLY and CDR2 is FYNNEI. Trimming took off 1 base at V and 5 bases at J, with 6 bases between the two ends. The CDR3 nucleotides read TGTGCCAGCAGTGAAGGGGGCCATCAGCCCCAGCATTTT. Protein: CASSEGGHQPQHF.

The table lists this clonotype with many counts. CDR3: CASSQSRNTEAFF. In nucleotides, the CDR3 is TGTGCCAGCAGCCAGTCAAGAAACACTGAAGCTTTCTTT. The genes are TRBV6-6 and TRBJ1-1; D remains unclear. Trimming removed 6 bases from V and 2 bases from J, with 10 bases in between. This CDR3 contains 13 residues. CDR1 and CDR2 (germline): MNHNY, SVGAGI (reference sequence).

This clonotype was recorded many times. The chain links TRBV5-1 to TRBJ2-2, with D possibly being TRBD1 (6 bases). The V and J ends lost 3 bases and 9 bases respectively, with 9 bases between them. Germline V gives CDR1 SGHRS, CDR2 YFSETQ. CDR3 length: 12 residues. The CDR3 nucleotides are TGCGCCAGCAGCTCCCAGGGGTGGGAGCTGTTTTTT. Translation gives CASSSQGWELFF.

The CDR3 loop is CASSLPLSRDVSNIQYF. DNA of the CDR3: TGTGCCAGCAGCTTACCCCTTTCCAGGGACGTATCAAACATTCAGTACTTC. The chain combines TRBV7-2 with TRBJ2-4, with D possibly called TRBD1 or TRBD2 (5 bases each). V lost 2 bases, J lost 6 bases, and 20 bases lay in between. In germline, CDR1 is SGHTA, CDR2 FQGNSA. There are 17 residues in the CDR3.

CDR3 in DNA: TGCGCCAGCAGCTCGCCGGGTTCCTCCCCCTACGAGCAGTACTTC. Translating gives CASSSPGSSPYEQYF. V gene TRBV5-1 combines with J gene TRBJ2-7; D uncertain. Per germline, CDR1 SGHRS and CDR2 YFSETQ. V lost 3 bases to trimming and J lost 2 bases, with 15 bases between them. This CDR3 region has 15 residues.

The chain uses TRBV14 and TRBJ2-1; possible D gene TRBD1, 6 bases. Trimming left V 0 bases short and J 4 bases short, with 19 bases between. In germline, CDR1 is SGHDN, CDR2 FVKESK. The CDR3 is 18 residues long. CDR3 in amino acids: CASSQDRGHPRDYNEQFF. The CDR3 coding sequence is TGTGCCAGCAGCCAAGATAGGGGACACCCGAGGGATTACAATGAGCAGTTCTTC. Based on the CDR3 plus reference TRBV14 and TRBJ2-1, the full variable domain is EAGVTQFPSHSVIEKGQTVTLRCDPISGHDNLYWYRRVMGKEIKFLLHFVKESKQDESGMPNNRFLAERTGGTYSTLKVQPAELEDSGVYFCASSQDRGHPRDYNEQFFGPGTRLTVL.

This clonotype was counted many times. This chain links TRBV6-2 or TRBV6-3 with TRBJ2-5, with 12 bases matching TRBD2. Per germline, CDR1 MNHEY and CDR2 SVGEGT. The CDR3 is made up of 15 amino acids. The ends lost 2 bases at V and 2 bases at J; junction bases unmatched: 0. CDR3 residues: CASSYGLAGQETQYF. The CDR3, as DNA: TGTGCCAGCAGTTACGGACTAGCGGGACAAGAGACCCAGTACTTC.

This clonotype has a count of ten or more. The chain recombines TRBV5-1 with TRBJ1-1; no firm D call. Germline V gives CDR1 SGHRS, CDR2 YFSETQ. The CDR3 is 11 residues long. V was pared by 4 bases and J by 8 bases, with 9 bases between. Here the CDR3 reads CASSTNREAFF. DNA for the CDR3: TGCGCCAGCAGCACCAACAGAGAAGCTTTCTTT. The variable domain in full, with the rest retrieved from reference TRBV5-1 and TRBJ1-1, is KAGVTQTPRYLIKTRGQQVTLSCSPISGHRSVSWYQQTPGQGLQFLFEYFSETQRNKGNFPGRFSGRQFSNSRSEMNVSTLELGDSALYLCASSTNREAFFGQGTRLTVV.

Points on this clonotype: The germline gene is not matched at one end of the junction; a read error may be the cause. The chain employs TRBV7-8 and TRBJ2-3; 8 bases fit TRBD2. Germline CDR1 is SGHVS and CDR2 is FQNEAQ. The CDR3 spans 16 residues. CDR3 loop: CASSLDREGSTDTQYF. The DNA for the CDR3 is TGTGCCAGCAGCTTAGATCGGGAGGGAAGCACAGATACTCAGTATTTT.

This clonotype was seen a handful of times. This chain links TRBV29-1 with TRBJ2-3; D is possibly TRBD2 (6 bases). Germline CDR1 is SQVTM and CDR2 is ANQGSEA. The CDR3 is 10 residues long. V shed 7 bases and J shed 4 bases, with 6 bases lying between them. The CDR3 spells CSGGADTQYF. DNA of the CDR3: TGCAGCGGCGGGGCAGATACGCAGTATTTT.

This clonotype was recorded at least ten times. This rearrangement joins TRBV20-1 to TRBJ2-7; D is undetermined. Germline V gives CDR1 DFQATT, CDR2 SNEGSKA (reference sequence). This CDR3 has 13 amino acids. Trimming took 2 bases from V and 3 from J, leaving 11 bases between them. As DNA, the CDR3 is TGCAGTGCTAGAAGTCCGGAAGGCTACGAGCAGTACTTC. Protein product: CSARSPEGYEQYF.

This CDR3 is CASSWDGTRAYEQYF. The CDR3 nucleotides read TGCGCCAGCAGTTGGGACGGGACCCGCGCCTACGAGCAGTACTTC. The chain has TRBV5-1 and TRBJ2-7, with D possibly being TRBD1 or TRBD2 (5 bases each). CDR1 is SGHRS, CDR2 YFSETQ, per germline. V lost 5 bases and J 2 bases, leaving 17 bases between the germline ends. The CDR3 extends over 15 amino acids.

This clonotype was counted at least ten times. The CDR3 nucleotides read TGCAGCGTTGAGGTGGGACGGGCGCAGTATTTT. Residues: CSVEVGRAQYF. The chain employs TRBV29-1 and TRBJ2-3; TRBD1 or TRBD2 may be the D gene (5 bases each). The V gene lost 3 bases and the J gene lost 10 bases, with 11 bases spanning the gap. The V gene's germline CDR1 is SQVTM and CDR2 ANQGSEA. The CDR3 is 11 residues long.

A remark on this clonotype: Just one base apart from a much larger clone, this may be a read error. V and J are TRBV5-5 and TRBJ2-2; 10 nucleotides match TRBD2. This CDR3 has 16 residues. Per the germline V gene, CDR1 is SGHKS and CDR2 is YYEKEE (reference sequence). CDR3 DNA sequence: TGTGCCAGCAGTATCCTAGCGGGAGTAAGGGCCGGGGGGCTGTTTTTT. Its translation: CASSILAGVRAGGLFF.